This T cell receptor (beta chain) emerged from a study of human T cells and chemical hapten exposure. Per the original data handling: Approximately 100,000 TCRs per sample was the median, with a range of about 20,000 to 690,600. One entry per CDR3 protein, called by TCRdb with MiXCR from the RACE reads. The V and J calls shown here were made by TCRdb, not taken from the authors' results. The sample has about 380,000 distinct CDR3 sequences; around 5% are singletons. The CDR3 contains 15 residues. The germline V gene encodes CDR1 SGHTA and CDR2 FQGTGA. The V segment lost 4 bases and the J segment 5 bases; nucleotides outside the gene matches: 7. Many counts were recorded for this clonotype. Antigen specificity is unknown. Findings and caveats of the study: Because they had alopecia, donors may respond immunologically unlike healthy people.

Time point meaning: patch test 1, 2 weeks after DPC sensitization. Treatment meaning: therapeutic diphenylcyclopropenone sensitization with weekly scalp DPC. The gene calls are TRBV7-3 and TRBJ2-2, with TRBD1 identical over 7 bases. This sample comprised whole blood, obtained in connection with sensitization to the hapten diphenylcyclopropenone (DPC). The sequence was obtained from a woman in her 50s with alopecia areata. Some clones in this sample may be carry-over from other donors' samples. CDR3 sequence: CASSYRQGRTGELFF. CDR3 DNA: TGTGCCAGCAGCTACAGACAGGGAAGGACCGGGGAGCTGTTTTTT. Together with reference TRBV7-3 and TRBJ2-2, the CDR3 gives the full variable domain: GAGVSQTPSNKVTEKGKYVELRCDPISGHTALYWYRQSLGQGPEFLIYFQGTGAADDSGLPNDRFFAVRPEGSVSTLKIQRTERGDSAVYLCASSYRQGRTGELFFGEGSRLTVL.